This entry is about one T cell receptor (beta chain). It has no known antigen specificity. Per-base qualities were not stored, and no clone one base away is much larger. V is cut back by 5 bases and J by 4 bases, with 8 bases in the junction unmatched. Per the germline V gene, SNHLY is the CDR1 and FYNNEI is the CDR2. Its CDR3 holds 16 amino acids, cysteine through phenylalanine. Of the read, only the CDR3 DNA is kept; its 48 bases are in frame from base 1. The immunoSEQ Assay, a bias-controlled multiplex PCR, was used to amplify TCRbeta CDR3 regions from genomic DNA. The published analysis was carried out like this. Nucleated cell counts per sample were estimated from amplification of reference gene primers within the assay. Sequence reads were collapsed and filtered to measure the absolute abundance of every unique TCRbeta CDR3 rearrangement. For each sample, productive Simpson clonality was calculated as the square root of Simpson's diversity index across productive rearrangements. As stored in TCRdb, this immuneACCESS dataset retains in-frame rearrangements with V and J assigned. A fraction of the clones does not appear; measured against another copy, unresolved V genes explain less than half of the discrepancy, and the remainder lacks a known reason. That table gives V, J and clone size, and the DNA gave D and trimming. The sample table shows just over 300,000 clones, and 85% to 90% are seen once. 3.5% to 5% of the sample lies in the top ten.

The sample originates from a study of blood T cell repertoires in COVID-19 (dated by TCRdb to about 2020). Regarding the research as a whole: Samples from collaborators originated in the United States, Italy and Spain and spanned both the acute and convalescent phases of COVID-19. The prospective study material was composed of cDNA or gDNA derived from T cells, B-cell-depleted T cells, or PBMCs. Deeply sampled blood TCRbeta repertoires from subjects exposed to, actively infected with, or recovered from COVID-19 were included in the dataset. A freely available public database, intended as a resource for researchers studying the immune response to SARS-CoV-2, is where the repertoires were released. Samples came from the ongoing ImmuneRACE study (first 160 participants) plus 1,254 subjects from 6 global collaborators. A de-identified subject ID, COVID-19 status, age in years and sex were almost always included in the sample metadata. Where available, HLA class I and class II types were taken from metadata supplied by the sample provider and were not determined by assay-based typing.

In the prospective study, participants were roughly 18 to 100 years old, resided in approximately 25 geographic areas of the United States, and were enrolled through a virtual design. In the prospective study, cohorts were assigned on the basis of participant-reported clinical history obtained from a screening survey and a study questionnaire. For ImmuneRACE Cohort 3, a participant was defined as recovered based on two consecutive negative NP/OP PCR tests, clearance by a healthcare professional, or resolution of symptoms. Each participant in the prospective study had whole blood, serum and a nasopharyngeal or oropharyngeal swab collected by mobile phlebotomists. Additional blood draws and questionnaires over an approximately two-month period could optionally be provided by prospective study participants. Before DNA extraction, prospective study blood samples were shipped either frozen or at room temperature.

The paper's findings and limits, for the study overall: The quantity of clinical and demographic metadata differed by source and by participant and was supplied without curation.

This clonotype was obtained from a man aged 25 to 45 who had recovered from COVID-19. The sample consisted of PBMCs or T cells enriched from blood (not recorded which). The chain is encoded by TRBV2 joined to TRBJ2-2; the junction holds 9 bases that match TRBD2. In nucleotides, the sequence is TGTGCCAGCAGTTATCTAGCGGGGCGGGGCACCGGGGAGCTGTTTTTT. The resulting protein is CASSYLAGRGTGELFF. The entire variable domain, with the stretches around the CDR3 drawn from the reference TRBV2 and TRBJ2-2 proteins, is EPEVTQTPSHQVTQMGQEVILRCVPISNHLYFYWYRQILGQKVEFLVSFYNNEISEKSEIFDDQFSVERPDGSNFTLKIRSTKLEDSAMYFCASSYLAGRGTGELFFGEGSRLTVL.